Each of the 31 T cell receptor beta chains below was sequenced from the same sample in a study of blood T cells in healthy people across ages. Sample-barcoded 5' priming and a J-beta primer mix drove a second PCR of roughly 7 to 11 cycles. TCRdb processed the 5' RACE reads anew with MiXCR; each CDR3 protein has one entry. The table has over 1,500,000 distinct CDR3 sequences, less than 50% seen once. Sequenced input: blood. Receptors were obtained from a woman aged 40 to 49 in good health.

This clonotype has more than one count but fewer than ten. The V call is TRBV10-3, the J call TRBJ2-4; D gene ambiguous. V was cut by 3 bases and J by 3 bases, with 12 bases left in between. CDR1 and CDR2 from the germline V gene are ENHRY and SYGVKD. The CDR3 runs to 15 residues. The CDR3: CAISDPNQNKNIQYF. The CDR3 DNA reads as TGTGCCATCAGTGACCCCAACCAGAACAAAAACATTCAGTACTTC.

The chain employs TRBV18 and TRBJ2-1, with TRBD1 matching over 7 bases. There are 14 residues in the CDR3. Germline V gene sequence: CDR1 KGHSH, CDR2 LQKENI. Losses at the gene ends were 1 base for V and 5 bases for J; bases not matched to a gene: 2. The DNA of the CDR3 is TGTGCCAGCTCACCACAGGGGGCGCACAATGAGCAGTTCTTC. This translates into CASSPQGAHNEQFF. The variable domain in full, completed from reference TRBV18 and TRBJ2-1, reads NAGVMQNPRHLVRRRGQEARLRCSPMKGHSHVYWYRQLPEEGLKFMVYLQKENIIDESGMPKERFSAEFPKEGPSILRIQQVVRGDSAAYFCASSPQGAHNEQFFGPGTRLTVL.

In its sample, this clonotype was seen once. The J gene is TRBJ1-2, the V gene TRBV5-4; the D gene is possibly TRBD1 (6 bases). The CDR3 has 14 amino acids. Trimming removed 1 base from V and 3 bases from J, with 10 bases in between. Germline V CDR1 and CDR2: SGHNT, YYREEE (reference sequence). CDR3 in amino acids: CASSLSGAYYGYTF. The CDR3 coding sequence is TGTGCCAGCAGCTTGTCGGGGGCTTACTATGGCTACACCTTC.

The chain has TRBV6-5 and TRBJ2-2; TRBD1 aligns across 10 bases. The germline V gene encodes CDR1 MNHEY and CDR2 SVGAGI. V was pared by 4 bases and J by 5 bases, with 7 bases of the junction left unmatched. CDR3 length equals 16 residues. CDR3 coding DNA: TGTGCCAGCAGTTTAGGGACAGGGGTTTTGACCGGGGAGCTGTTTTTT. Amino acid sequence: CASSLGTGVLTGELFF.

This clonotype was detected only a few times. V is TRBV12-3 or TRBV12-4 and J is TRBJ2-4; 8 nucleotides agree with TRBD2. The CDR3 covers 18 residues. With V trimmed by 0 bases and J by 3 bases, 10 bases remained unmatched. The CDR3 bases are TGTGCCAGCAGTTTAGCCCCTGGGCGGGGGGTTGTCAAAAACATTCAGTACTTC. It is translated as CASSLAPGRGVVKNIQYF.

This clonotype was found a few times. The rearrangement uses TRBV10-3 and TRBJ1-6; 8 nucleotides agree with TRBD1. This CDR3 region has 14 residues. Germline V lookup: CDR1 ENHRY, CDR2 SYGVKD. V gave up 6 bases and J gave up 9 bases; unmatched junction bases: 7. CDR3 in amino acids: CAIRSTGAGSPLHF. Here the CDR3 DNA reads TGTGCCATCAGGTCGACAGGGGCCGGTTCACCCCTCCACTTT.

This sequence joins TRBV12-3 or TRBV12-4 and TRBJ2-2, with 10 nucleotides matching TRBD1. J was trimmed by 5 bases and V by 6 bases; bases with no gene match: 6. The CDR3 extends over 15 amino acids. CDR3 amino acids: CASRAPGQGTGELFF. The CDR3 coding sequence is TGTGCCAGCAGAGCACCGGGACAGGGGACCGGGGAGCTGTTTTTT.

This rearrangement joins TRBV15 to TRBJ2-5; the D gene is possibly TRBD2 (5 bases). The CDR3 has 14 residues. Trimming shortened V by 7 bases and J by 2 bases, and 14 bases separated the two germline ends. Germline V gene sequence: CDR1 LNHNV, CDR2 YYDKDF (reference sequence). This CDR3 is CATNPVREQETQYF. The CDR3 bases are TGTGCCACCAACCCGGTTCGGGAACAAGAGACCCAGTACTTC.

V is TRBV5-1 and J is TRBJ1-4, with D maybe TRBD1 (5 bases). This CDR3 has 14 amino acids. V shed 1 base and J shed 8 bases, with 12 bases lying between them. CDR1 is SGHRS and CDR2 is YFSETQ in the germline V gene. In nucleotides, the CDR3 is TGCGCCAGCAGCTTGTCAGGGCTTGGGGAAAAACTGTTTTTT. Amino acid sequence: CASSLSGLGEKLFF.

The CDR3 region is CASSYSVAGGYNEQFF. For the CDR3, the DNA is TGTGCCAGCAGTTACTCGGTAGCGGGGGGGTACAATGAGCAGTTCTTC. The J gene is TRBJ2-1, the V gene TRBV6-5, with 11 bases that match TRBD2. This CDR3 has 16 residues. CDR1 MNHEY and CDR2 SVGAGI come from the germline V gene. The trim removed 0 bases at V and 4 bases at J, leaving 2 bases unmatched.

This sequence joins TRBV7-2 and TRBJ2-7, with 9 bases fitting TRBD1. The CDR3 totals 14 residues. Germline trimming cut 5 bases from V and 3 bases from J; bases unmatched to any gene: 5. Germline V gives CDR1 SGHTA, CDR2 FQGNSA. DNA of the CDR3: TGTGCCAGCAGCGACGGGACAGGGCTCTACGAGCAGTACTTC. Amino acid sequence: CASSDGTGLYEQYF.

The gene calls are TRBV6-4 and TRBJ1-2; D is uncertain. V lost 0 bases and J lost 4, with 6 bases in between. The germline CDR1 and CDR2 sequences are MRHNA and SNTAGT. This CDR3 spans 13 amino acids. CDR3 residues: CASSDSELYGYTF. CDR3 sequence (DNA): TGTGCCAGCAGTGACTCTGAACTCTATGGCTACACCTTC.

The table lists this clonotype with a few counts. The chain combines TRBV20-1 with TRBJ2-3, with 12 nucleotides matching TRBD2. The CDR3 extends over 16 amino acids. Germline V gives CDR1 DFQATT, CDR2 SNEGSKA (reference sequence). V gave up 3 bases and J gave up 0 bases; unmatched junction bases: 4. The CDR3 sequence: CSASPGLAGSTDTQYF. As DNA, the CDR3 is TGCAGTGCTAGCCCAGGACTAGCGGGAAGCACAGATACGCAGTATTTT.

This clonotype has more than one count but fewer than ten. CDR3 nucleotides: TGTGCCACCAGTGATCTCACCCGAAGTTCTGGTACGCAGTATTTT. This gives the protein CATSDLTRSSGTQYF. The rearrangement joins TRBV24-1 to TRBJ2-3, with D uncertain. This CDR3 has 15 residues. The V end was cut by 3 bases, the J end by 8 bases, with 17 bases between. Looked up from germline, CDR1 is KGHDR and CDR2 is SFDVKD.

V is TRBV5-1 and J is TRBJ2-1; a possible D gene is TRBD1 (6 bases). The CDR3 loop spans 15 amino acids. CDR1 is SGHRS and CDR2 is YFSETQ in the germline V gene. Trimming stripped 4 bases from V and 2 bases from J, with 13 bases between. CDR3 residues: CASSPSGVTYNEQFF. CDR3 bases: TGCGCCAGCAGCCCCTCAGGGGTAACCTACAATGAGCAGTTCTTC.

The genes are TRBV4-1 and TRBJ1-1; 7 bases line up with TRBD1. V lost 1 base and J lost 12; bases outside the gene matches: 5. The CDR3 runs 12 residues. From germline, CDR1 is MGHRA and CDR2 YSYEKL. Here the CDR3 reads CASSQGQGVPFF. CDR3 nucleotides: TGCGCCAGCAGCCAAGGACAGGGTGTTCCTTTCTTT.

This clonotype has at least ten counts. This sequence joins TRBV12-3 or TRBV12-4 and TRBJ1-5; D is ambiguous. The CDR3 has 12 amino acids. V was clipped by 1 base and J by 7 bases, with 5 bases between them. The CDR3 nucleotides are TGTGCCAGCAGTTTAGGGGGACAGCCCCAGCATTTT. Amino acid sequence: CASSLGGQPQHF.

The chain has TRBV27 and TRBJ1-1; perhaps TRBD1 as D (5 bases). The germline V gene encodes CDR1 MNHEY and CDR2 SMNVEV (reference sequence). Trimming pared 1 base from V and 2 bases from J, leaving 11 bases between. The CDR3 is 15 amino acids. This CDR3 reads CASSLWGSPNTEAFF. CDR3 DNA sequence: TGTGCCAGCAGTTTATGGGGCAGCCCAAACACTGAAGCTTTCTTT.

The J gene is TRBJ2-3, the V gene TRBV6-2 or TRBV6-3; D gene uncertain. The ends were cut back, 6 bases at V and 1 base at J, with 8 bases in the middle. CDR3 length: 13 residues. CDR1 MNHEY and CDR2 SVGEGT come from the germline V gene. The DNA of the CDR3 is TGTGCCAGCAGAGAACCGGGCACAGATACGCAGTATTTT. It specifies CASREPGTDTQYF.

This sequence joins TRBV5-1 and TRBJ1-2; D uncertain. Trimming stripped 5 bases from V and 8 bases from J, with 22 bases between. The CDR3 covers 15 residues. Germline CDR1 reads SGHRS; CDR2 reads YFSETQ. CDR3 sequence (DNA): TGCGCCAGCAGATCCCCCGCGGGCAACCTCGGCGGCTACACCTTC. Protein product: CASRSPAGNLGGYTF.

The chain employs TRBV7-9 and TRBJ2-5; D is perhaps TRBD1 (6 bases). The CDR3 extends over 15 amino acids. The ends were cut back, 2 bases at V and 1 base at J, with 11 bases in the middle. Germline V gene sequence: CDR1 SEHNR, CDR2 FQNEAQ (reference sequence). In DNA form, the CDR3 reads TGTGCCAGCAGCTTACCCCGGGACATCCAAGAGACCCAGTACTTC. Residues: CASSLPRDIQETQYF.

This clonotype was seen only a few times. The V call is TRBV6-5, the J call TRBJ2-7; the match to TRBD2 covers 7 bases. CDR3 length equals 14 residues. J lost 0 bases, V lost 4 bases, and 3 bases had no gene match. CDR1 is MNHEY and CDR2 is SVGAGI in the germline V gene. The CDR3 region is CASSSLAHSYEQYF. Here the CDR3 DNA reads TGTGCCAGCAGTTCACTAGCGCACTCCTACGAGCAGTACTTC.

J is TRBJ2-1 and V is TRBV20-1; D is perhaps TRBD2 (6 bases). Germline CDR1 reads DFQATT; CDR2 reads SNEGSKA (reference sequence). Trimming removed 5 bases at V and 9 bases at J, with 17 bases between. CDR3 length equals 13 residues. CDR3 region: CSARGTLGSEQFF. The CDR3 nucleotides are TGCAGTGCTCGAGGGACCCTCGGGAGTGAGCAGTTCTTC.

The table lists this clonotype with a count of one. The chain recombines TRBV27 with TRBJ1-5; the D is unclear. CDR1 is MNHEY and CDR2 is SMNVEV in the germline V gene (reference sequence). The CDR3 is made up of 15 amino acids. Trimming cost V 2 bases and J 4 bases, with 12 bases left between them. CDR3 coding DNA: TGTGCCAGCAGTTTAGTCCGGGCGAGGAATCAGCCCCAGCATTTT. Amino acids: CASSLVRARNQPQHF.

V and J are TRBV6-1 and TRBJ2-3, with TRBD1 matching 9 bases. The V gene's germline CDR1 is MNHNS and CDR2 SASEGT. The trim removed 4 bases at V and 2 bases at J, leaving 10 bases unmatched. This CDR3 is 17 amino acids long. CDR3 loop: CASSAQKTGGYTDTQYF. The CDR3, as DNA: TGTGCCAGCAGTGCCCAGAAAACAGGGGGCTACACAGATACGCAGTATTTT.

V gene TRBV20-1 combines with J gene TRBJ1-6; D unresolved. Germline V lookup: CDR1 DFQATT, CDR2 SNEGSKA (reference sequence). CDR3 size: 13 residues. Deletions cut 0 bases from V and 5 bases from J, with 5 bases between. The CDR3: CSAREDNNSPLHF. The DNA of the CDR3 is TGCAGTGCTAGAGAGGATAATAATTCACCCCTCCACTTT.

V usage is TRBV7-2 and J usage is TRBJ2-1; 8 bases agree with TRBD1. The CDR3 is made up of 15 amino acids. The germline V gene has CDR1 SGHTA and CDR2 FQGNSA. The V and J ends lost 5 bases and 9 bases, in that order; junction bases with no gene match: 12. The CDR3 protein is CASSPTGAGNGEQFF. The CDR3 coding sequence is TGTGCCAGCAGCCCGACAGGGGCCGGGAATGGTGAGCAGTTCTTC.

The chain recombines TRBV7-2 with TRBJ2-1; TRBD1 might be the D (5 bases). Germline V gives CDR1 SGHTA, CDR2 FQGNSA. V was shortened by 0 bases and J by 5 bases, with 11 bases between the two germline ends. The CDR3 sequence is 15 residues long. The CDR3 nucleotides are TGTGCCAGCAGCTTAGCGCAGACAGCTCACAATGAGCAGTTCTTC. Amino acids: CASSLAQTAHNEQFF.

This clonotype came up many times. The rearrangement joins TRBV6-1 to TRBJ2-5; 8 bases match TRBD1. The CDR3 is 12 residues long. Germline values: CDR1 MNHNS, CDR2 SASEGT. The junction had 0 bases not matched to a gene; V was cut back by 6 bases and J by 3 bases. The CDR3 DNA follows: TGTGCCAGCAGGACAGGGGAAGAGACCCAGTACTTC. Translating gives CASRTGEETQYF.

V and J are TRBV7-2 and TRBJ2-4; 8 bases fit TRBD1. V trimming: 4 bases; J trimming: 5 bases; junction bases outside the gene matches: 4. From germline, CDR1 is SGHTA and CDR2 FQGNSA. The CDR3 is 14 residues long. The CDR3 DNA reads as TGTGCCAGCAGCTCCCGGACAGGGCAAAACATTCAGTACTTC. As protein: CASSSRTGQNIQYF.

This clonotype was counted ten times or more. At one boundary the junction diverges from the germline segment, which might be a read error. V is TRBV4-3 and J is TRBJ2-5; tentatively, D is TRBD2 (6 bases). The length of the CDR3 is 14 residues. Germline CDR1 reads LGHNA; CDR2 reads YSLEER. In DNA, the CDR3 is TGTGCCAGCAGCCAAGATGTCGGGGGAGAGACCCAGTACTTC. Its protein is CASSQDVGGETQYF.